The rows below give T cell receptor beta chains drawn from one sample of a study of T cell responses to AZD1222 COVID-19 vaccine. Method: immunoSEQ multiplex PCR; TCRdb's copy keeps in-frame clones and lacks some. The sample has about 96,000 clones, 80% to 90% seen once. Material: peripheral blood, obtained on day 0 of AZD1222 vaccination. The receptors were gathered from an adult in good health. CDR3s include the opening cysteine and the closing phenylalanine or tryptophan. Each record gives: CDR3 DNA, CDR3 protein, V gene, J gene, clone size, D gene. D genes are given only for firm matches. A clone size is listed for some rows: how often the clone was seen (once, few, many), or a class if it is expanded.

TGTGCCAGTAGTATCCAAGCCGACAGGGTAGGAGGCAATCAGCCCCAGCATTTT	CASSIQADRVGGNQPQHF	TRBV19	TRBJ1-5	NA	TRBD1
TGTGCCAGCAGCAAGCGGGACGAAGGTTCTGTCACCTACGAGCAGTACTTC	CASSKRDEGSVTYEQYF	TRBV21-1	TRBJ2-7	NA	NA
TGTGCCAGTAGTATTCCGGGACAAATTAGCAATCAGCCCCAGCATTTT	CASSIPGQISNQPQHF	TRBV19	TRBJ1-5	few	NA
TGTGCCAGCAGCTTACCGGGACAGGGCTACGAGCAGTACTTC	CASSLPGQGYEQYF	TRBV5-4	TRBJ2-7	NA	TRBD1
TGTGCCAGCAGCCCCCGGACAGGGATGCATTGGACCTTC	CASSPRTGMHWTF	TRBV3-1/TRBV3-2	TRBJ1-2	NA	TRBD1
TGTGCCAGCAGTTACTCGAGGGGTCCCTACGAGCAGTACTTC	CASSYSRGPYEQYF	TRBV6-5	TRBJ2-7	NA	NA
TGTGCCAGCAGCTTGGGAAGGAACACTGAAGCTTTCTTT	CASSLGRNTEAFF	TRBV11-2	TRBJ1-1	NA	NA
TGCGCCAGCAGCTTGGGGGACAACACTGAAGCTTTCTTT	CASSLGDNTEAFF	TRBV5-1	TRBJ1-1	NA	NA
TGTGCCAGCAGTGACGGGGGGCCGACTACGCAGTATTTT	CASSDGGPTTQYF	TRBV6-4	TRBJ2-3	NA	NA
TGTGCCAGCAGCTCCGGGCCCTACGAGCAGTACTTC	CASSSGPYEQYF	TRBV5-4	TRBJ2-7	NA	NA
TGTGCCAGCCGCTTATGGGCGGGAGCCACCGGGGAGCTGTTTTTT	CASRLWAGATGELFF	TRBV27	TRBJ2-2	NA	TRBD2
TGTGCCAGCTCACCACCAGGGTCCAACAACTACAATGAGCAGTTCTTC	CASSPPGSNNYNEQFF	TRBV18	TRBJ2-1	few	NA
TGTGCCAGCAACCCCCGGGGAGCCGGGGAGCTGTTTTTT	CASNPRGAGELFF	TRBV3-1/TRBV3-2	TRBJ2-2	NA	NA
TGTGCCAGTAGGATGGGGACAGGGCCCCCCATTTACGGCTACACCTTC	CASRMGTGPPIYGYTF	TRBV19	TRBJ1-2	NA	TRBD1
TGCGCCAGCAGCCCTCCGGGACAGGGGGACGATGAGCAGTTCTTC	CASSPPGQGDDEQFF	TRBV5-1	TRBJ2-1	NA	TRBD1
TGTGCCAGCAGTGGGGGTCAGGGTGCAGATACGCAGTATTTT	CASSGGQGADTQYF	TRBV2	TRBJ2-3	NA	NA
TGTGCCAGCAGCGAACGGGACAACTCAGGTGAAAAACTGTTTTTT	CASSERDNSGEKLFF	TRBV9	TRBJ1-4	few	NA
TGTGCCAGTCAAACATGGGGGGGTATGAACACTGAAGCTTTCTTT	CASQTWGGMNTEAFF	TRBV19	TRBJ1-1	NA	NA
TGTGCCAGCAGCCCCTTTACAGGAGGCCATGGCTACACCTTC	CASSPFTGGHGYTF	TRBV7-6	TRBJ1-2	NA	NA
TGCGCCAGCAGTTGTAGACAGGGACACTACAATGAGCAGTTCTTC	CASSCRQGHYNEQFF	TRBV10-1	TRBJ2-1	NA	TRBD1
TGCAGCGCGGGGAGGACTGAAGCTTTCTTT	CSAGRTEAFF	TRBV29-1	TRBJ1-1	NA	NA
TGCGCCAGCAGCCTCGGGGGGGCCTCAGATACGCAGTATTTT	CASSLGGASDTQYF	TRBV4-3	TRBJ2-3	NA	TRBD2
TGCAGCGGGGTCAAGACAGATACGCAGTATTTT	CSGVKTDTQYF	TRBV29-1	TRBJ2-3	few	NA
TGTGCCAGCTCACCAGGGCAGAGAAACACTGAAGCTTTCTTT	CASSPGQRNTEAFF	TRBV18	TRBJ1-1	once	NA
TGTGCCAGCAGTTTCGGACAAACCTATGGCTACACCTTC	CASSFGQTYGYTF	TRBV28	TRBJ1-2	NA	NA
TGCGCCAGCAGCTTCCGGGACAGGGACTATGGCTACACCTTC	CASSFRDRDYGYTF	TRBV5-1	TRBJ1-2	NA	TRBD1
TGCGCCAGCAGCGTGACAGTGCAGAGCATGAACACTGAAGCTTTCTTT	CASSVTVQSMNTEAFF	TRBV5-1	TRBJ1-1	NA	NA
TGTGCCAGCAGCTTAGAGGACAGAGGCCTCTATGGCTACACCTTC	CASSLEDRGLYGYTF	TRBV5-6	TRBJ1-2	NA	NA
TGTGCCAGCAAAACGGACGGGGGTTCGACTGAAGCTTTCTTT	CASKTDGGSTEAFF	TRBV3-1/TRBV3-2	TRBJ1-1	NA	NA
TGTGCCAGCAGTGAAGCGCTAGCGAGTATCTATAGCAATCAGCCCCAGCATTTT	CASSEALASIYSNQPQHF	TRBV2	TRBJ1-5	NA	NA
TGCGCCAGCAGCCAAGATTGGATAGCGAGGAACACCGGGGAGCTGTTTTTT	CASSQDWIARNTGELFF	TRBV4-3	TRBJ2-2	once	NA
TGTGCCAGCAGCTTATCCGGGGCAGGGAAAAATGACTATGGCTACACCTTC	CASSLSGAGKNDYGYTF	TRBV7-9	TRBJ1-2	NA	NA
TGTGCCAGCAGCTTAAGGGGGCCAGGGGTGTACGAGCAGTACTTC	CASSLRGPGVYEQYF	TRBV7-2	TRBJ2-7	NA	TRBD1
TGTGCCAGCAGTACCCGGGGGGCGGGGAACACTGAAGCTTTCTTT	CASSTRGAGNTEAFF	TRBV28	TRBJ1-1	NA	NA
TGTGCCAGCAGCCAAGCAGCGGGGGGGCAGGATACGCAGTATTTT	CASSQAAGGQDTQYF	TRBV4-2	TRBJ2-3	NA	TRBD2
TGTGCCAGCAGCTCCCGGCTGTACAACTCCTACGAGCAGTACTTC	CASSSRLYNSYEQYF	TRBV13	TRBJ2-7	NA	NA
TGCGCCAGCAGCTTGTATCCGGGGGCCTCTGAAAAACTGTTTTTT	CASSLYPGASEKLFF	TRBV5-1	TRBJ1-4	NA	NA
TGTGCCAGTAGTATGGGTGCGGGGGTGAATGAGCAGTTCTTC	CASSMGAGVNEQFF	TRBV19	TRBJ2-1	NA	TRBD2
TGTGCCAGCAGAGAGGACTCAGCCAGAGATACGCAGTATTTT	CASREDSARDTQYF	TRBV5-4	TRBJ2-3	NA	NA
TGTGCCAGTAGTACCTCTTTGAACACTGAAGCTTTCTTT	CASSTSLNTEAFF	TRBV19	TRBJ1-1	NA	NA
TGTGCCATCAGTCAGGGGGCGTCGACTGAAAAACTGTTTTTT	CAISQGASTEKLFF	TRBV10-3	TRBJ1-4	NA	TRBD1
TGTGCCAGTAGTCTCGGACGGAATCAGTACTTC	CASSLGRNQYF	TRBV19	TRBJ2-7	NA	NA
TGTGCCAGCAGCCAAGATACCAGGGACAATCAGCCCCAGCATTTT	CASSQDTRDNQPQHF	TRBV3-1/TRBV3-2	TRBJ1-5	NA	NA